These 18 T cell receptor beta chains originate from one sample sequenced in a study of T-cell reconstitution after alpha-beta-depleted transplantation in children. Unique molecular identifiers were built into the TCRbeta library. TCRdb analysed the PCR reads with MiXCR anew, one entry per CDR3 protein. The sample holds hundreds of thousands of distinct CDR3 sequences, about 16% seen once. Sequencing used PBMCs, mostly from graft donor cells, obtained 360 days after TCRalphabeta/CD19-depleted stem cell transplant. The receptors here all came from a male patient younger than 18 who had a stem cell transplant for acute lymphoblastic leukemia, so the T cells may come from the graft donor.

This clonotype was counted between two and nine times. The chain carries TRBV20-1 and TRBJ2-7, with 7 bases matching TRBD2. V gave up 8 bases and J gave up 2 bases; unmatched junction bases: 6. This CDR3 spans 12 amino acids. Germline V gene sequence: CDR1 DFQATT, CDR2 SNEGSKA (reference sequence). CDR3 nucleotides: TGCAGTCATCTCAGCGGGACCTACGAGCAGTACTTC. Translating gives CSHLSGTYEQYF.

This clonotype was counted a few times. The V call is TRBV28, the J call TRBJ1-2; D is unclear. Trimming shortened V by 3 bases and J by 3 bases, and 14 bases separated the two germline ends. Germline CDR1 and CDR2: MDHEN and SYDVKM. The length of the CDR3 is 15 residues. CDR3 sequence reads: CASSFPGYSYYGYTF. CDR3 sequence (DNA): TGTGCCAGCAGTTTTCCGGGGTATAGTTACTATGGCTACACCTTC.

The V and J genes are TRBV12-3 or TRBV12-4 and TRBJ2-1; the D gene is possibly TRBD2 (6 bases). The CDR3 consists of 11 residues. V gave up 6 bases and J gave up 15 bases, with 15 bases separating them. The CDR3 DNA is TGTGCCAGCAGAGAGACTAGTGTTACGTTCTTC. Translated, it gives CASRETSVTFF.

The table lists this clonotype with a few counts. The V gene is TRBV19, the J gene TRBJ2-7, with 10 bases matching TRBD2. Germline CDR1 and CDR2: LNHDA and SQIVND (reference sequence). The CDR3 is 15 amino acids. V lost 0 bases and J lost 1; bases outside the gene matches: 0. CDR3 residues: CASSIELAGSYEQYF. The CDR3 DNA reads TGTGCCAGTAGTATAGAACTAGCGGGATCCTACGAGCAGTACTTC. The full variable domain, completed using reference TRBV19 and TRBJ2-7, is DGGITQSPKYLFRKEGQNVTLSCEQNLNHDAMYWYRQDPGQGLRLIYYSQIVNDFQKGDIAEGYSVSREKKESFPLTVTSAQKNPTAFYLCASSIELAGSYEQYFGPGTRLTVT.

The rearrangement links TRBV4-2 to TRBJ1-5, with no clear D. The CDR3 consists of 15 residues. Per germline, CDR1 LGHNA and CDR2 YNFKEQ. The V gene lost 1 base and the J gene lost 0 bases, with 7 bases spanning the gap. The CDR3 loop is CASSQVTDSNQPQHF. The CDR3 coding sequence is TGTGCCAGCAGCCAAGTTACAGATAGCAATCAGCCCCAGCATTTT.

This clonotype was seen more than once but under ten times. The genes are TRBV3-1 and TRBJ1-2, with D uncertain. The germline V gene has CDR1 LGHDT and CDR2 YNNKEL (reference sequence). CDR3 length: 13 amino acids. V shed 5 bases and J shed 6 bases, with 13 bases lying between them. Written as DNA, the CDR3 is TGTGCCAGCAGCGATGGCCCTGGGCATGGCTACACCTTC. Residues: CASSDGPGHGYTF.

This chain connects TRBV6-1 to TRBJ2-7; 10 bases map to TRBD1. Losses at the gene ends were 6 bases for V and 6 bases for J; bases not matched to a gene: 8. The CDR3 runs to 14 residues. Germline CDR1 and CDR2: MNHNS and SASEGT. The CDR3 is CASRPRDRGREQYF. CDR3 coding DNA: TGTGCCAGCAGACCCCGGGACAGGGGCCGCGAGCAGTACTTC.

In its sample, this clonotype was seen many times. This chain connects TRBV2 to TRBJ2-3, with 14 bases matching TRBD2. The CDR3 is 18 amino acids. Unmatched junction bases numbered 13, after V lost 7 bases and J lost 4 bases. Germline V gives CDR1 SNHLY, CDR2 FYNNEI. The CDR3 nucleotides read TGTGCCAGCATGACCGGGACTAGCGGGAGAATTAGGTCAGATACGCAGTATTTT. Translating gives CASMTGTSGRIRSDTQYF. Complete variable domain (other parts from reference TRBV2 and TRBJ2-3): EPEVTQTPSHQVTQMGQEVILRCVPISNHLYFYWYRQILGQKVEFLVSFYNNEISEKSEIFDDQFSVERPDGSNFTLKIRSTKLEDSAMYFCASMTGTSGRIRSDTQYFGPGTRLTVL.

This clonotype was observed a few times. The V call is TRBV27, the J call TRBJ2-5; D not certain. Germline assignment: CDR1 MNHEY and CDR2 SMNVEV (reference sequence). Trimming shortened V by 0 bases and J by 0 bases, and 5 bases separated the two germline ends. This CDR3 comprises 14 residues. CDR3 sequence reads: CASSLSAYQETQYF. CDR3 nucleotides: TGTGCCAGCAGTTTATCGGCTTACCAAGAGACCCAGTACTTC.

Ten or more counts support this clonotype. V is TRBV6-1 and J is TRBJ2-7; 11 positions agree with TRBD1. Germline V gene data show CDR1 as MNHNS and CDR2 as SASEGT. V shed 6 bases, J shed 2 bases, and the junction held 3 bases outside the gene matches. This CDR3 has 14 residues. The CDR3 bases are TGTGCCAGCAGCTCGGACAGGGGGCCCTACGAGCAGTACTTC. Translation gives CASSSDRGPYEQYF.

This chain connects TRBV10-3 to TRBJ2-3, with D unclear. Trimming took off 4 bases at V and 1 base at J, with 9 bases between the two ends. Germline CDR1 and CDR2: ENHRY and SYGVKD. This CDR3 comprises 14 residues. CDR3 in DNA: TGTGCCATCAGTGCGTCCCACGGCACAGATACGCAGTATTTT. This translates into CAISASHGTDTQYF.

This clonotype was detected a few times. The chain joins TRBV20-1 to TRBJ2-3; 10 nucleotides match TRBD2. Losses at the gene ends were 5 bases for V and 6 bases for J; bases not matched to a gene: 14. Germline values: CDR1 DFQATT, CDR2 SNEGSKA (reference sequence). The CDR3 totals 16 residues. The CDR3, as DNA: TGCAGTGCTCTAATGACTAGCGGGCTTGGTAGGGATACGCAGTATTTT. It yields the protein CSALMTSGLGRDTQYF.

This clonotype has more than one count but fewer than ten. This chain connects TRBV4-1 to TRBJ2-7; a weak D match, TRBD2 (6 bases). Germline CDR1 MGHRA, CDR2 YSYEKL. CDR3 length equals 15 residues. Trimming removed 7 bases at V and 2 bases at J, with 18 bases between. CDR3 protein: CASTWTGAGPYEQYF. CDR3 DNA: TGCGCCAGCACTTGGACGGGAGCCGGGCCCTACGAGCAGTACTTC.

The chain is built from TRBV5-1 and TRBJ2-5; no definite D call. With 0 bases removed from V and 5 bases from J, the gap between germline ends came to 8 bases. The V gene's germline CDR1 is SGHRS and CDR2 YFSETQ. This CDR3 has 13 residues. The CDR3 bases are TGCGCCAGCAGCTTGGCCGACTTTGAGACCCAGTACTTC. This translates into CASSLADFETQYF.

CDR3 region: CSARPGTQNQPQHF. CDR3 bases: TGCAGTGCTAGGCCCGGGACACAGAATCAGCCCCAGCATTTT. The V and J genes are TRBV20-1 and TRBJ1-5; D is possibly TRBD1 (6 bases). V was cut by 3 bases and J by 4 bases, with 13 bases left in between. The CDR3 has 14 residues. Germline values: CDR1 DFQATT, CDR2 SNEGSKA (reference sequence).

This clonotype was counted at least ten times. The V and J genes are TRBV9 and TRBJ2-7, with 7 nucleotides matching TRBD1. V was clipped by 3 bases and J by 3 bases; unmatched bases: 6. This CDR3 region has 14 residues. CDR1 SGDLS and CDR2 YYNGEE come from the germline V gene. DNA of the CDR3: TGTGCCAGCAGCGATGGACAGGCAGTCTACGAGCAGTACTTC. Protein sequence: CASSDGQAVYEQYF. Variable domain in full (rest from reference TRBV9 and TRBJ2-7): DSGVTQTPKHLITATGQRVTLRCSPRSGDLSVYWYQQSLDQGLQFLIQYYNGEERAKGNILERFSAQQFPDLHSELNLSSLELGDSALYFCASSDGQAVYEQYFGPGTRLTVT.

This clonotype has at least ten counts. The CDR3 sequence: CSARGTYEQYF. The CDR3 nucleotides read TGCAGTGCTAGGGGAACCTACGAGCAGTACTTC. V gene TRBV20-1 combines with J gene TRBJ2-7; D unresolved. The germline V and J ends were trimmed by 3 bases and 2 bases, with 5 bases remaining between them. The length of the CDR3 is 11 residues. Germline-derived CDR1 and CDR2 are DFQATT and SNEGSKA (reference sequence).

J is TRBJ2-7 and V is TRBV5-4; 10 bases match TRBD1. The CDR3 consists of 16 residues. Germline V gene lookup returns CDR1 SGHNT and CDR2 YYREEE (reference sequence). V gave up 0 bases and J gave up 5 bases; unmatched junction bases: 8. CDR3 DNA sequence: TGTGCCAGCAGCTTGGCCACGGGACAGGGGAGTGACGAGCAGTACTTC. This codes for CASSLATGQGSDEQYF.